This T cell receptor beta chain was sequenced for a study of T cells in Graves' hyperthyroidism and ophthalmopathy. The overall study: Prior to any treatment, at the point of initial diagnosis, peripheral blood was collected.

Clinical symptoms, serum thyroxine and TRAb, thyroid ultrasound and orbital computed tomography together formed the diagnostic basis. This clonotype was seen only a few times. Antigen specificity is unknown. Using RNA transcripts as the source, TCR beta CDR3 regions were amplified. The TCR CDR3 first-round RT-PCR relied on the HTBI primer set. TCRdb ran MiXCR on the multiplex PCR reads and lists one entry per CDR3 protein. The sample carries fewer than 400,000 distinct CDR3 sequences, just under 25% recorded once. Looked up from germline, CDR1 is KGHSH and CDR2 is LQKENI. The V gene lost 3 bases and the J gene lost 2 bases, with 11 bases spanning the gap. The CDR3 length is 14 residues. The study's findings and limits: Clonotypes that were expanded in thyroid above 0.001 mostly appeared in blood too. In simple terms, a model built on 13 V-J features told ophthalmopathy apart from stable hyperthyroidism.

The origin of this receptor is a man in his forties or fifties with Graves' hyperthyroidism. Sequenced material: blood. The rearrangement links TRBV18 to TRBJ2-7; tentatively, D is TRBD1 or TRBD2 (5 bases each). CDR3 in DNA: TGTGCCAGCTCACCTGGGACGGATCCCTACGAGCAGTACTTC. Protein: CASSPGTDPYEQYF.